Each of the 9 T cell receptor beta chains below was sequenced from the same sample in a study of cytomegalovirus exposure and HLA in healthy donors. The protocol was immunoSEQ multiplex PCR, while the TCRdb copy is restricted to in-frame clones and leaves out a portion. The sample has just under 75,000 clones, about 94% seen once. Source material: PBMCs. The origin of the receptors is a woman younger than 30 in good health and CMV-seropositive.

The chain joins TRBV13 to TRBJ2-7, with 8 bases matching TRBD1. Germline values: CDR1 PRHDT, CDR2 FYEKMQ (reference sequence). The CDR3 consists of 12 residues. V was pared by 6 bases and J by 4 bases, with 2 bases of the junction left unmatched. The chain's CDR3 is CASRQGAYEQYF. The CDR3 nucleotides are TGTGCCAGCAGGCAGGGGGCGTACGAGCAGTACTTC. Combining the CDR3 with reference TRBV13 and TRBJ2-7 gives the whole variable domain AAGVIQSPRHLIKEKRETATLKCYPIPRHDTVYWYQQGPGQDPQFLISFYEKMQSDKGSIPDRFSAQQFSDYHSELNMSSLELGDSALYFCASRQGAYEQYFGPGTRLTVT.

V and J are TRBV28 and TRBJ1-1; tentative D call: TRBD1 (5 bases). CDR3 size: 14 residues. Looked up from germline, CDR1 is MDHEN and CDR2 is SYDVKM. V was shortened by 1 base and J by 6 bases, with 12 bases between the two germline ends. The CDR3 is CASSLFFREAEAFF. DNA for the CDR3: TGTGCCAGCAGTTTATTCTTCAGGGAGGCTGAAGCTTTCTTT.

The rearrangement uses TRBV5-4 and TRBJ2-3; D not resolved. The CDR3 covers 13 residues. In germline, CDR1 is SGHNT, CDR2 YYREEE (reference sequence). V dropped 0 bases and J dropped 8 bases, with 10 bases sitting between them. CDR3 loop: CASSLGGESTQYF. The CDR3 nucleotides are TGTGCCAGCAGCTTGGGAGGCGAGAGTACGCAGTATTTT.

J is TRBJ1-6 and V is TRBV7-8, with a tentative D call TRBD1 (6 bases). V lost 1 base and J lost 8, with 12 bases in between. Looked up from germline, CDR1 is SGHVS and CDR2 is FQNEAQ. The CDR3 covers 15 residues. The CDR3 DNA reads TGTGCCAGCAGCTTAGTCGCAGGGGTCGATTCACCCCTCCACTTT. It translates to CASSLVAGVDSPLHF.

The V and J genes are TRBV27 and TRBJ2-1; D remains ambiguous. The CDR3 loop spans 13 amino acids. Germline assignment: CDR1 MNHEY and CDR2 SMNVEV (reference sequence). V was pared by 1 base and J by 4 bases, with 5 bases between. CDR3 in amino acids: CASSLLEYNEQFF. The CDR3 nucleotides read TGTGCCAGCAGTTTATTAGAATACAATGAGCAGTTCTTC.

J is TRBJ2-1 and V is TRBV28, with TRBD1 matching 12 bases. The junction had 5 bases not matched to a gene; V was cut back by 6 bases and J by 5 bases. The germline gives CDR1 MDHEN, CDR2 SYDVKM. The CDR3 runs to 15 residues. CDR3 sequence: CASRHRDRGHNEQFF. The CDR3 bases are TGTGCCAGCAGGCACCGGGACAGGGGGCACAATGAGCAGTTCTTC. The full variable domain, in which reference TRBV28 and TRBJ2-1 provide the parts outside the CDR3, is DVKVTQSSRYLVKRTGEKVFLECVQDMDHENMFWYRQDPGLGLRLIYFSYDVKMKEKGDIPEGYSVSREKKERFSLILESASTNQTSMYLCASRHRDRGHNEQFFGPGTRLTVL.

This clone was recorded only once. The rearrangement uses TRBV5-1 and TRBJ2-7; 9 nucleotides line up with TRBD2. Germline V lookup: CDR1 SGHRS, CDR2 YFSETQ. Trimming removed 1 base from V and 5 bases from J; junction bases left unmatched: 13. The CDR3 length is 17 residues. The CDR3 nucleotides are TGCGCCAGCAGCTTGTGGGGGGGTAGCGGGAGCAAGGACGAGCAGTACTTC. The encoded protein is CASSLWGGSGSKDEQYF.

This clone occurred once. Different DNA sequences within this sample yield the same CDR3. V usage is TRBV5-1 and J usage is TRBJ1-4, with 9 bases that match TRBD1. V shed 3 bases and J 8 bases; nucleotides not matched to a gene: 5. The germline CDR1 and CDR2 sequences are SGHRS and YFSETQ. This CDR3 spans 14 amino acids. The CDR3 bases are TGCGCCAGCAGCTGGGGACAGGGCGGCGAAAAACTGTTTTTT. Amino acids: CASSWGQGGEKLFF.

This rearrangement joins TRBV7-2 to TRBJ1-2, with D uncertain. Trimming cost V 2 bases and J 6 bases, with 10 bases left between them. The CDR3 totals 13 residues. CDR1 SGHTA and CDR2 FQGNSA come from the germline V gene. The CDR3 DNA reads TGTGCCAGCAGCTTACCCACAGTTGATGGCTACACCTTC. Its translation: CASSLPTVDGYTF.